The 10 T cell receptor beta chains presented below share a single source sample, sequenced in a study of shared clonotypes between healthy human individuals. Generated by immunoSEQ multiplex PCR, the TCRdb table keeps only in-frame clones and is missing some. Of 2,500,000 or so clones in the sample, around 94% were seen once. The specimen sequenced was naive CD4+ T cells sorted from blood. Indicated subset: CD45RA+ positively selected. These TCRs come from a young man in good health.

The chain joins TRBV12-5 to TRBJ1-5, with no clear D. This CDR3 has 18 amino acids. The germline V and J ends were trimmed by 1 base and 2 bases, with 18 bases remaining between them. Germline CDR1 is LGHNT and CDR2 is FRNRAP. The CDR3, as DNA: TGTGCTAGTGGTTTGGGGTCTATCTCGGCTGCAGGCAATCAGCCCCAGCATTTT. It is translated as CASGLGSISAAGNQPQHF.

The chain employs TRBV11-2 and TRBJ1-2; D gene ambiguous. The CDR3 is 14 amino acids. Trimming pared 4 bases from V and 6 bases from J, leaving 15 bases between. Germline V gives CDR1 SGHAT, CDR2 FQNNGV. CDR3 bases: TGTGCCAGCAGCTCCTTCTACAGCATAAATGGCTACACCTTC. This gives the protein CASSSFYSINGYTF.

V usage is TRBV2 and J usage is TRBJ2-3, with 12 bases identical to TRBD2. The CDR3 runs to 15 residues. V was pared by 5 bases and J by 4 bases, with 4 bases of the junction left unmatched. In germline, CDR1 is SNHLY, CDR2 FYNNEI. As DNA, the CDR3 is TGTGCCAGCAGTCTAGCGGGGGGGCCCGCAGATACGCAGTATTTT. Translation gives CASSLAGGPADTQYF. The full variable domain, rest sourced from reference TRBV2 and TRBJ2-3, is EPEVTQTPSHQVTQMGQEVILRCVPISNHLYFYWYRQILGQKVEFLVSFYNNEISEKSEIFDDQFSVERPDGSNFTLKIRSTKLEDSAMYFCASSLAGGPADTQYFGPGTRLTVL.

This clone was found once. CDR3 in DNA: TGTGCCAGCCCTGACAGGGAGAACACTGAAGCTTTCTTT. Translation: CASPDRENTEAFF. This sequence joins TRBV6-1 and TRBJ1-1; 7 bases agree with TRBD1. The V segment lost 8 bases and the J segment 1 base; nucleotides outside the gene matches: 4. CDR1 is MNHNS and CDR2 is SASEGT in the germline V gene. This CDR3 is 13 amino acids long.

As regards this clone: Other DNA sequences from this sample encode an identical CDR3 as well. The chain has TRBV5-1 and TRBJ1-2; no definite D call. CDR3 size: 13 residues. Trimming left V 4 bases short and J 3 bases short, with 10 bases between. CDR1 SGHRS and CDR2 YFSETQ come from the germline V gene. CDR3 sequence: CASSRIGDYGYTF. The CDR3 region has the DNA TGCGCCAGCAGCCGCATCGGGGACTATGGCTACACCTTC.

The chain is built from TRBV19 and TRBJ2-5; D is unresolved. Germline V lookup: CDR1 LNHDA, CDR2 SQIVND (reference sequence). The V end lost 5 bases, the J end lost 6 bases, and 16 bases lay between the germline ends. The CDR3 covers 14 residues. CDR3 DNA: TGTGCCAGTAGTTCGTCCTACGGCTTCAAGACCCAGTACTTC. Protein product: CASSSSYGFKTQYF.

V usage is TRBV10-1 and J usage is TRBJ2-5; no clear D gene. This CDR3 has 15 amino acids. Germline-derived CDR1 and CDR2 are WNHNN and SYGVQD (reference sequence). Trimming removed 2 bases at V and 5 bases at J, with 15 bases between. CDR3 nucleotides: TGCGCCAGCAGTGAGAGCCTAGGGCTGTACGAGACCCAGTACTTC. Translation gives CASSESLGLYETQYF.

The genes are TRBV25-1 and TRBJ1-6; weak D call: TRBD1 (6 bases). V dropped 3 bases and J dropped 0 bases, with 9 bases sitting between them. Germline CDR1 reads MGHDK; CDR2 reads SYGVNS. This CDR3 comprises 16 residues. The CDR3 reads CASSDPRGSYNSPLHF. The CDR3 nucleotides read TGTGCCAGCAGTGACCCCAGGGGCTCCTATAATTCACCCCTCCACTTT.

The rearrangement links TRBV4-1 to TRBJ2-5; 11 nucleotides match TRBD2. The DNA end favors TRBJ2-7, so the J call may be wrong. In germline, CDR1 is MGHRA, CDR2 YSYEKL. The CDR3 runs to 17 residues. The CDR3 spells CASSQVLAGGSGDEQYF. CDR3 coding DNA: TGCGCCAGCAGCCAAGTTTTAGCGGGAGGGTCAGGCGACGAGCAGTACTTC.

The J gene is TRBJ2-7, the V gene TRBV27; no clear D. Looked up from germline, CDR1 is MNHEY and CDR2 is SMNVEV (reference sequence). The V end was cut by 5 bases, the J end by 5 bases, with 25 bases between. This CDR3 spans 17 amino acids. CDR3 loop: CASSLFRLGREVHEQYF. The CDR3 DNA sequence: TGTGCCAGCAGTCTCTTCAGGCTTGGCCGAGAAGTCCACGAGCAGTACTTC.